This TCR beta chain was recovered during a study of memory CD8 T cells in hepatitis C reinfection. Overall study: A couple of donors cleared primary HCV but became chronic after reinfection.

Germline lookup yields CDR1 SGDLS and CDR2 YYNGEE. The CDR3 loop spans 15 amino acids. The V and J ends lost 2 bases and 7 bases, in that order; junction bases with no gene match: 6. Time point defined: pre-reinfection, 55 to 20 weeks before reinfection detection. TCR sequencing was done directly ex vivo on sorted cells, without expansion in vitro. The Montreal HEPCO cohort supplied donors who inject drugs. Control naive CD8 T cells came from two donors at all three reinfection time points. Assay used: immunoSEQ multiplex PCR; TCRdb lists only in-frame clones, some missing. The sample has 6,000 or so clones, roughly nine tenths seen once.

Sequenced input: naive CD8+ T cells sorted from blood. The V call is TRBV9, the J call TRBJ1-4; 9 nucleotides match TRBD1. This receptor was identified in a man aged 45-65 years with hepatitis C virus infection. This CDR3 is CASSVTTGGGEKLFF. CDR3 nucleotides: TGTGCCAGCAGCGTTACTACAGGGGGCGGTGAAAAACTGTTTTTT.